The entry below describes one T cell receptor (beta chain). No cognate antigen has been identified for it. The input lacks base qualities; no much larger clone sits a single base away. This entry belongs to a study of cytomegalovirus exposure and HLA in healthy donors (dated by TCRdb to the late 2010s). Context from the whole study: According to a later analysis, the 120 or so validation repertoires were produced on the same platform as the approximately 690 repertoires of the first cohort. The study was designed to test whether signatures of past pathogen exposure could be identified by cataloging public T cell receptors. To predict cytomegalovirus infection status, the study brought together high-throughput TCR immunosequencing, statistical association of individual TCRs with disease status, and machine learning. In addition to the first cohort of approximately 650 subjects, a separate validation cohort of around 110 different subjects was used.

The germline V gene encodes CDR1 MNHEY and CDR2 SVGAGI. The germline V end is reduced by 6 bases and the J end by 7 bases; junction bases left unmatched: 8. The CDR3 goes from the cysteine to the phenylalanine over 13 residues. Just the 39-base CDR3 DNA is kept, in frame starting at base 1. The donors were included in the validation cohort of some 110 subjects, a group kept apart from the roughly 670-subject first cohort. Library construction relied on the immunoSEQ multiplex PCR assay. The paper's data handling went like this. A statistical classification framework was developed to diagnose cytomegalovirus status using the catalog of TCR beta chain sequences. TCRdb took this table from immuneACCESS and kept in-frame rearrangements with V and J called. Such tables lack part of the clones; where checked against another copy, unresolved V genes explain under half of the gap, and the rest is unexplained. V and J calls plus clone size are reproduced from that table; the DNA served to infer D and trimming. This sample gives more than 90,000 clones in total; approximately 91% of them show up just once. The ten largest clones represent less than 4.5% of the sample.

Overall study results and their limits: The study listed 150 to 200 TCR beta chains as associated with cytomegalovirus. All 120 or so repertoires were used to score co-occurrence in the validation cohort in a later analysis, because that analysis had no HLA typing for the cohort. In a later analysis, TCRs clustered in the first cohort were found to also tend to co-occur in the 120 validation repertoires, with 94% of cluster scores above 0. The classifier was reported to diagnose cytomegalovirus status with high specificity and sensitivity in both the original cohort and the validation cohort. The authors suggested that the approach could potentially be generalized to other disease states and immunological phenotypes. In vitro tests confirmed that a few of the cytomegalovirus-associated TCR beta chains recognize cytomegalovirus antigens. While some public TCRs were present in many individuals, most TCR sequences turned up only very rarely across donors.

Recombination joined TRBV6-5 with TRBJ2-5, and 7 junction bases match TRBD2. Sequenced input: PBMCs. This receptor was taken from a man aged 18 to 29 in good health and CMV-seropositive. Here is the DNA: TGTGCCAGCAGGGAAGCGGGACCCGGGACCCAGTACTTC. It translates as CASREAGPGTQYF.